The 11 T cell receptor beta chains in this list originate from one sample, sequenced in a study of CD8+ T cells in alopecia areata. TCR sequencing used cDNA made by reverse transcription of extracted RNA. Method: immunoSEQ multiplex PCR; TCRdb's copy keeps in-frame clones and lacks some. The sample lists about 270,000 clones, over 45% occurring once. The treatment is: oral pan-JAK inhibitor, 5-10 mg twice daily. The sample consisted of CD4+ T cells sorted from blood, taken around week 54, from a patient treated with tofacitinib. The origin of the receptors is a human donor with alopecia areata.

The rearrangement links TRBV6-6 to TRBJ2-7; 7 bases are shared with TRBD1. The CDR3 consists of 14 residues. J lost 2 bases, V lost 6 bases, and 7 bases had no gene match. Germline values: CDR1 MNHNY, CDR2 SVGAGI (reference sequence). This CDR3 is CASSSRQGAYEQYF. The CDR3 bases are TGTGCCAGCAGCTCACGACAGGGAGCCTACGAGCAGTACTTC.

The V gene is TRBV5-1, the J gene TRBJ1-5; 7 bases match TRBD1. The V gene end was trimmed by 0 bases and the J gene end by 6 bases; junction bases not matched to a gene: 6. The CDR3 has 15 amino acids. Per the germline V gene, CDR1 is SGHRS and CDR2 is YFSETQ. CDR3 sequence: CASSLGPGGFQPQHF. The CDR3 coding sequence is TGCGCCAGCAGCTTGGGGCCAGGGGGGTTTCAGCCCCAGCATTTT.

This clone was seen only a few times. The chain carries TRBV29-1 and TRBJ2-2; tentatively, D is TRBD2 (5 bases). This CDR3 is built from 12 residues. The germline V gene encodes CDR1 SQVTM and CDR2 ANQGSEA. V lost 6 bases to trimming and J lost 3 bases, with 8 bases between them. In DNA form, the CDR3 reads TGCAGCGTGAGGGTGGACACCGGGGAGCTGTTTTTT. Residues: CSVRVDTGELFF.

This clone was counted only a few times. V gene TRBV4-1 combines with J gene TRBJ1-2; 8 nucleotides agree with TRBD1. V shed 1 base and J 5 bases; nucleotides not matched to a gene: 0. This CDR3 is built from 13 residues. Per the germline V gene, CDR1 is MGHRA and CDR2 is YSYEKL. The CDR3 is CASSQGQGYGYTF. The CDR3 coding sequence is TGCGCCAGCAGCCAAGGACAGGGGTATGGCTACACCTTC.

The V call is TRBV29-1, the J call TRBJ1-2, with 9 nucleotides matching TRBD1. The germline gives CDR1 SQVTM, CDR2 ANQGSEA. The CDR3 has 12 amino acids. The ends lost 7 bases at V and 4 bases at J; junction bases unmatched: 4. CDR3 coding DNA: TGCAGCGAACAGGGGGCCGGCTATGGCTACACCTTC. Its translation: CSEQGAGYGYTF.

The chain is built from TRBV29-1 and TRBJ1-4, with 9 bases that match TRBD1. Germline V gene data show CDR1 as SQVTM and CDR2 as ANQGSEA. The CDR3 extends over 13 amino acids. V shed 5 bases and J 8 bases; nucleotides not matched to a gene: 6. This CDR3 is CSVSGQGNEKLFF. Written as DNA, the CDR3 is TGCAGCGTTTCCGGACAGGGGAACGAAAAACTGTTTTTT.

This chain connects TRBV29-1 to TRBJ1-1; no clear D. Germline CDR1 and CDR2: SQVTM and ANQGSEA. The V and J ends lost 4 bases and 2 bases respectively, with 20 bases between them. The CDR3 has 16 residues. DNA for the CDR3: TGCAGCGTTGTTTTCCCCTCTCCAGGCCTTAACACTGAAGCTTTCTTT. Amino acids: CSVVFPSPGLNTEAFF.

This clone was picked up a small number of times. The chain has TRBV5-1 and TRBJ2-7; D is unclear. V gave up 1 base and J gave up 3 bases, with 8 bases separating them. The germline CDR1 and CDR2 sequences are SGHRS and YFSETQ. CDR3 length: 13 residues. Here the CDR3 DNA reads TGCGCCAGCAGCTTGAATACCGACTACGAGCAGTACTTC. Residues: CASSLNTDYEQYF.

This chain uses TRBV30 with TRBJ1-2; the match to TRBD1 covers 8 bases. Unmatched junction bases numbered 2, after V lost 1 base and J lost 4 bases. This CDR3 comprises 13 residues. Germline V gene lookup returns CDR1 GTSNPN and CDR2 SVGIG (reference sequence). CDR3: CAWSAGTGYGYTF. The CDR3 bases are TGTGCCTGGAGTGCGGGGACAGGCTATGGCTACACCTTC.

This clone was detected only a few times. The chain recombines TRBV13 with TRBJ2-5, with 9 bases matching TRBD1. The CDR3 loop spans 13 amino acids. Germline V gene sequence: CDR1 PRHDT, CDR2 FYEKMQ (reference sequence). V was clipped by 5 bases and J by 4 bases; unmatched bases: 2. The CDR3, as DNA: TGTGCCAGCAGCCAGGGACAGGGAGAGACCCAGTACTTC. It encodes CASSQGQGETQYF.

The rearrangement links TRBV2 to TRBJ2-1; 11 bases align to TRBD2. Germline values: CDR1 SNHLY, CDR2 FYNNEI. This CDR3 is built from 15 residues. V was clipped by 1 base and J by 5 bases; unmatched bases: 1. In nucleotides, the CDR3 is TGTGCCAGCAGTGAAGGACTAGCGGGGAACAATGAGCAGTTCTTC. It translates to CASSEGLAGNNEQFF. Full variable domain (remainder filled in from reference TRBV2 and TRBJ2-1): EPEVTQTPSHQVTQMGQEVILRCVPISNHLYFYWYRQILGQKVEFLVSFYNNEISEKSEIFDDQFSVERPDGSNFTLKIRSTKLEDSAMYFCASSEGLAGNNEQFFGPGTRLTVL.